The source of this T cell receptor beta chain is a study of early T cells in non-severe SARS-CoV-2 infection. The CDR3 extends over 14 amino acids. Germline V lookup: CDR1 MNHEY, CDR2 SMNVEV (reference sequence). Trimming removed 0 bases from V and 5 bases from J, with 8 bases in between. The TCR library protocol attached unique molecular identifiers to the individual cDNA molecules. TCRdb redid the calling of the 5' RACE reads with MiXCR, one entry per CDR3 protein. The sample shows roughly 50,000 distinct CDR3 sequences, over 7.5% of them seen only once. Overall study results and limits: The matching step, a VDJdb search, favored anti-spike CD8 responses and missed private and CD4 specificities.

This clonotype was seen only a few times. Its antigen is undetermined. Sequencing was carried out using whole blood. The V gene is TRBV27, the J gene TRBJ2-1; D not resolved. The source of this sequence is an adult who was a healthcare worker with PCR-confirmed SARS-CoV-2 infection or an uninfected control (not recorded which). CDR3 amino acids: CASSLSRGNNEQFF. CDR3 DNA: TGTGCCAGCAGTTTATCGCGCGGTAACAATGAGCAGTTCTTC.